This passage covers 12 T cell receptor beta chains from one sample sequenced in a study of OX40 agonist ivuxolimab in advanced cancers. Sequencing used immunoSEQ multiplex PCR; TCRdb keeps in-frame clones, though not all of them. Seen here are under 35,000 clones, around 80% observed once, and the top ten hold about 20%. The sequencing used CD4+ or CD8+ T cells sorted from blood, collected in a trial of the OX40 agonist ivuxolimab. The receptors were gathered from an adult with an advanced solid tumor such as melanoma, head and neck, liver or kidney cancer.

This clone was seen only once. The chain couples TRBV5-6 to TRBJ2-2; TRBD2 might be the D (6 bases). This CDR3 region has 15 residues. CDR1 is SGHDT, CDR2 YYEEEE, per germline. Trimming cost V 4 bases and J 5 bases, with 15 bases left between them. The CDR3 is CASSPRGRGTGELFF. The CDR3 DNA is TGTGCCAGCAGCCCGCGGGGCCGGGGGACCGGGGAGCTGTTTTTT.

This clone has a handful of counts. Written as DNA, the CDR3 is TGCGCCAGCAGCCGCCTGGAGAGGCTCAATTCACCCCTCCACTTT. Translating it yields CASSRLERLNSPLHF. This chain connects TRBV5-1 to TRBJ1-6, with D unresolved. The germline CDR1 and CDR2 sequences are SGHRS and YFSETQ. This CDR3 contains 15 residues. The V and J ends lost 4 bases and 7 bases respectively, with 15 bases between them.

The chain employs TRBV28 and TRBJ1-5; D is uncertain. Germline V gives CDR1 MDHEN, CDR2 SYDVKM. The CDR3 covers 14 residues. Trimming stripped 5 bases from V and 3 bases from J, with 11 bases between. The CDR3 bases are TGTGCCAGCAGTCCAAGGCAGGTCAATCAGCCCCAGCATTTT. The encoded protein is CASSPRQVNQPQHF.

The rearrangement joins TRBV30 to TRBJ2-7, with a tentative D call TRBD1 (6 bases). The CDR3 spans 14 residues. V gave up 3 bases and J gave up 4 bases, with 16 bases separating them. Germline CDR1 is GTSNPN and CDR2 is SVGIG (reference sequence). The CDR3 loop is CAWSAPLGGYEQYF. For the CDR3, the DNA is TGTGCCTGGAGCGCACCCTTAGGGGGATACGAGCAGTACTTC.

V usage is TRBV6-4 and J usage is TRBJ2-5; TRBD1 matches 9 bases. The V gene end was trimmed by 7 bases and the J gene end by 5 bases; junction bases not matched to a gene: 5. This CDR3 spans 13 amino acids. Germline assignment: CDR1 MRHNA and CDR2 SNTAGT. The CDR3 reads CASTGQGGETQYF. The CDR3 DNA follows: TGTGCCAGCACGGGACAGGGAGGGGAGACCCAGTACTTC.

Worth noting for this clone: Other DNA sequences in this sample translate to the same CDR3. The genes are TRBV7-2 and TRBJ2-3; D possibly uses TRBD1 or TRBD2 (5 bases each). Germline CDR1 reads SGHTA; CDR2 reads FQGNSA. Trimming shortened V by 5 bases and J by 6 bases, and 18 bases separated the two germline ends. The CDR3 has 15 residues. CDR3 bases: TGTGCCAGCAGCGTGGGGACGGGGCCTTGGGATACGCAGTATTTT. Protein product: CASSVGTGPWDTQYF. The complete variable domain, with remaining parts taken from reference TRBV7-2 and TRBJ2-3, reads GAGVSQSPSNKVTEKGKDVELRCDPISGHTALYWYRQSLGQGLEFLIYFQGNSAPDKSGLPSDRFSAERTGGSVSTLTIQRTQQEDSAVYLCASSVGTGPWDTQYFGPGTRLTVL.

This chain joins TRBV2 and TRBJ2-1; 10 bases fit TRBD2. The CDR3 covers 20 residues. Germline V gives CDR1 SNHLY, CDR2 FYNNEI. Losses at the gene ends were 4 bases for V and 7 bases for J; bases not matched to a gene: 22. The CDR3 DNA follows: TGTGCCAGCAGTGCCGGACTGGCCACGACTAGCGGGCCGTTCCAGAATGAGCAGTTCTTC. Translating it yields CASSAGLATTSGPFQNEQFF.

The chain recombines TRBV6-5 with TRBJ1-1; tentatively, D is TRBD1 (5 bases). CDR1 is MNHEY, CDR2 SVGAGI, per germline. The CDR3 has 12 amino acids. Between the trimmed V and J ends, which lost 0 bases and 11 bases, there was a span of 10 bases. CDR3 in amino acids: CASSYSTGPAFF. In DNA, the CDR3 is TGTGCCAGCAGTTACTCAACGGGGCCCGCTTTCTTT.

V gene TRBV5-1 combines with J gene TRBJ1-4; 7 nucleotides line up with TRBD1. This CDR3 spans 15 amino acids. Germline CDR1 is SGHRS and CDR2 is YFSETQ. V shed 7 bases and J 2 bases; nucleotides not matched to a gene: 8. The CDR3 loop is CASQPGQVTNEKLFF. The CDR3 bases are TGCGCCAGCCAACCCGGACAGGTGACTAATGAAAAACTGTTTTTT.

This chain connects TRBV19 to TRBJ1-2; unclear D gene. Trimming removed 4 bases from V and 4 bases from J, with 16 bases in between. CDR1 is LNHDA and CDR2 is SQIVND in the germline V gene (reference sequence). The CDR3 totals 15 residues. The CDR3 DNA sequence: TGTGCCAGTAGTAGGACCCCCGGAGGATTCTATGGCTACACCTTC. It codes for CASSRTPGGFYGYTF.

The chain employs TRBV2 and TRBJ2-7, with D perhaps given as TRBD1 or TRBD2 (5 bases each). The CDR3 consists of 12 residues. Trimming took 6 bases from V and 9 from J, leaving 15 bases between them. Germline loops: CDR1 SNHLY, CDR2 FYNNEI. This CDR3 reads CASRRDPFLQYF. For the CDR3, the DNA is TGTGCCAGCAGACGGGACCCGTTCCTGCAGTACTTC.

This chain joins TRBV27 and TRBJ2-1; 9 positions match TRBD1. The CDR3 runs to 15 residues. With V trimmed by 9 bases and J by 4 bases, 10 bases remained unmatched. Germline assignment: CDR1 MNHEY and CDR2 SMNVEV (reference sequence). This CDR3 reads CASKNPGQGYNEQFF. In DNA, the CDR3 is TGTGCCAGTAAAAACCCGGGACAGGGTTACAATGAGCAGTTCTTC.